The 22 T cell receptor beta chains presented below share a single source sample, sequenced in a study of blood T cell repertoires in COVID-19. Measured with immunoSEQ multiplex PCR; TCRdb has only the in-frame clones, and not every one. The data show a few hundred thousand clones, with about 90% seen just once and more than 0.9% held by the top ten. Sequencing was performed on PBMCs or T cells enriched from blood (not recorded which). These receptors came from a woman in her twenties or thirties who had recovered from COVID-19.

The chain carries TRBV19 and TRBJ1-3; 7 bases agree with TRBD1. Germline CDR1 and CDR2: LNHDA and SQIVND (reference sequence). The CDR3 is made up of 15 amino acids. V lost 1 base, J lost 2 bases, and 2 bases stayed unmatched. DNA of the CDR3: TGTGCCAGTAGTATAGGGAGGGGGCCTGGAAACACCATATATTTT. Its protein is CASSIGRGPGNTIYF.

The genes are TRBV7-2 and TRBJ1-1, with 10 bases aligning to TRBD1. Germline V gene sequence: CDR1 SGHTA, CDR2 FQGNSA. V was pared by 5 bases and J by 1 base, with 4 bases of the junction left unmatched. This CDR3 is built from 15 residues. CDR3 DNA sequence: TGTGCCAGCAGCCTGACAGGGGGCCCGAACACTGAAGCTTTCTTT. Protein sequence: CASSLTGGPNTEAFF.

CDR3 loop: CASRKFGGAYNEQFF. As DNA, the CDR3 is TGTGCCAGCAGGAAGTTCGGGGGGGCCTACAATGAGCAGTTCTTC. The chain joins TRBV5-8 to TRBJ2-1; 8 nucleotides agree with TRBD2. Looked up from germline, CDR1 is SGHTS and CDR2 is YDEGEE. Germline trimming cut 5 bases from V and 2 bases from J; bases unmatched to any gene: 6. The CDR3 covers 15 residues.

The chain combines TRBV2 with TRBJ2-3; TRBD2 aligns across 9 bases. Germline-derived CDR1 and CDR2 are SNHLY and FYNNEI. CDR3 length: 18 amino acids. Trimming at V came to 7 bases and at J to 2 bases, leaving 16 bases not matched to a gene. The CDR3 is CASTERGGGASNTDTQYF. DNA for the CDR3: TGTGCCAGCACCGAAAGAGGCGGGGGGGCCTCCAACACAGATACGCAGTATTTT.

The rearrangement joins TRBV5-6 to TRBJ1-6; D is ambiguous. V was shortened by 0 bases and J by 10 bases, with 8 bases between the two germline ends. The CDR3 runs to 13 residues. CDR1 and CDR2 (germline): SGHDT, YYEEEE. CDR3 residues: CASSLGQYSPLHF. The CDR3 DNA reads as TGTGCCAGCAGCTTGGGACAATACTCACCCCTCCACTTT. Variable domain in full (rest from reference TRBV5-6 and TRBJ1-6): DAGVTQSPTHLIKTRGQQVTLRCSPKSGHDTVSWYQQALGQGPQFIFQYYEEEERQRGNFPDRFSGHQFPNYSSELNVNALLLGDSALYLCASSLGQYSPLHFGNGTRLTVT.

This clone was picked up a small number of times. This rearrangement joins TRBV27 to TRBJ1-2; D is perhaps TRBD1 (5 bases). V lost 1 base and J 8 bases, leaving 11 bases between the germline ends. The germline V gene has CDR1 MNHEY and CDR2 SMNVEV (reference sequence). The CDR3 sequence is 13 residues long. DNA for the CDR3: TGTGCCAGCAGTTTATGGGCAGGGAAAGGCTACACCTTC. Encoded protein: CASSLWAGKGYTF.

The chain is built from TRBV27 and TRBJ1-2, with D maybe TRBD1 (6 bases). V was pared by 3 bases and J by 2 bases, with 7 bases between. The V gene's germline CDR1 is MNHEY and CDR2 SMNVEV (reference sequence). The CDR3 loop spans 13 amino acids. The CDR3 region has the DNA TGTGCCAGCAGTTTGGACAGAAACTATGGCTACACCTTC. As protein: CASSLDRNYGYTF.

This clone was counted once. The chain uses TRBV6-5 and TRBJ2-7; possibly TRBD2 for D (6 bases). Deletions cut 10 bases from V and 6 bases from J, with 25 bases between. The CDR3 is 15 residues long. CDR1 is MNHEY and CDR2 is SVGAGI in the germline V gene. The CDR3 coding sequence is TGTGCCACTACGCCCGGGGGAGTCCCCCACCGCGAGCAGTACTTC. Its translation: CATTPGGVPHREQYF.

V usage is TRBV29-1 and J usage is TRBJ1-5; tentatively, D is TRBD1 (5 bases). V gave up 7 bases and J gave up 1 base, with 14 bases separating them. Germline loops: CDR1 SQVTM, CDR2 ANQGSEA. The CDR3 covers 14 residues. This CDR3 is CSAQEGSSNQPQHF. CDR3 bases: TGCAGCGCCCAGGAGGGGTCCAGCAATCAGCCCCAGCATTTT. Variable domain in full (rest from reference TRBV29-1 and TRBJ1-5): SAVISQKPSRDICQRGTSLTIQCQVDSQVTMMFWYRQQPGQSLTLIATANQGSEATYESGFVIDKFPISRPNLTFSTLTVSNMSPEDSSIYLCSAQEGSSNQPQHFGDGTRLSIL.

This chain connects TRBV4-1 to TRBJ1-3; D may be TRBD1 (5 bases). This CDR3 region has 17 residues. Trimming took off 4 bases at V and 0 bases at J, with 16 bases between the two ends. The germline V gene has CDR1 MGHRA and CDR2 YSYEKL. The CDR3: CASSPGRRGVSGNTIYF. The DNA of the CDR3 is TGCGCCAGCAGCCCAGGTCGGAGGGGCGTCTCTGGAAACACCATATATTTT.

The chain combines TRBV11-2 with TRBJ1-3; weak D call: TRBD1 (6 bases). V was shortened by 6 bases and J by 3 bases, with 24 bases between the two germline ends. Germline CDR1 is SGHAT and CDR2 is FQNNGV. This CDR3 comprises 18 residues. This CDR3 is CASSPQLRGEGSGNTIYF. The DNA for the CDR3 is TGTGCCAGCAGTCCCCAACTCAGGGGTGAAGGAAGTGGAAACACCATATATTTT.

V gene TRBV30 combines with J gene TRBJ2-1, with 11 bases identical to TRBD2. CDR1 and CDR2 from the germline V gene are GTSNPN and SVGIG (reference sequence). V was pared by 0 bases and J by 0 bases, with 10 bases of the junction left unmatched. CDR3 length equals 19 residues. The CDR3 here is CAWSVLSGGASFSYNEQFF. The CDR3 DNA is TGTGCCTGGAGTGTACTTAGCGGGGGGGCGTCGTTCTCCTACAATGAGCAGTTCTTC.

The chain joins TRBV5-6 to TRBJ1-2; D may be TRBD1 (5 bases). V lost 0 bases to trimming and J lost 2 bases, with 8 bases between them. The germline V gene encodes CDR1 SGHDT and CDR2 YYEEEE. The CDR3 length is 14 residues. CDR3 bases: TGTGCCAGCAGCTTGGTACGGGGGAACTATGGCTACACCTTC. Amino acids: CASSLVRGNYGYTF.

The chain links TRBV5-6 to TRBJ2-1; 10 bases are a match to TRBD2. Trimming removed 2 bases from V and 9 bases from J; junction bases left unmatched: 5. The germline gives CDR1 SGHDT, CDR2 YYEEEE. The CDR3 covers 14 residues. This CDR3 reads CASSFRASGGEQFF. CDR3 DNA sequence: TGTGCCAGCAGCTTCAGGGCTAGCGGGGGTGAGCAGTTCTTC.

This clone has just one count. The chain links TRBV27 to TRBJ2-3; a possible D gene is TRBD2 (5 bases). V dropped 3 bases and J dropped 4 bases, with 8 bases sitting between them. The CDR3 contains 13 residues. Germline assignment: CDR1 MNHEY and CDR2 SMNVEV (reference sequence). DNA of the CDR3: TGTGCCAGCAGTTTTCAACTAGCAGATACGCAGTATTTT. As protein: CASSFQLADTQYF.

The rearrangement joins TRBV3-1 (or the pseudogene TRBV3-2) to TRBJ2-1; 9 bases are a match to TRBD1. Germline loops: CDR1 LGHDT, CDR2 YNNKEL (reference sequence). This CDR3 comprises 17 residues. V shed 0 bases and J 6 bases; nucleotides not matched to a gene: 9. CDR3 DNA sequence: TGTGCCAGCAGCCAAGATTCGGGGGACAGGGCCACCAATGAGCAGTTCTTC. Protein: CASSQDSGDRATNEQFF.

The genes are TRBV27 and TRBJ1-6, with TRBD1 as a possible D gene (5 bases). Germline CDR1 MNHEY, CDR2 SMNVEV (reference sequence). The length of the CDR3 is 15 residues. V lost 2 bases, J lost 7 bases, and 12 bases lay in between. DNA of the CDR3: TGTGCCAGCAGTTTAGGAGTCAGGGTAAATTCACCCCTCCACTTT. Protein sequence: CASSLGVRVNSPLHF.

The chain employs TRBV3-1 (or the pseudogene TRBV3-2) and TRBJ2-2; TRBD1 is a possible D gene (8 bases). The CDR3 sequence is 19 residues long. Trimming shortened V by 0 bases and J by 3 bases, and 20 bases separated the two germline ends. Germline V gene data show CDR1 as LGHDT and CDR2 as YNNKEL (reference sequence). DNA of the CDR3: TGTGCCAGCAGCCAAGAGAGGGCGTGGACAGGGAGGGACACCGGGGAGCTGTTTTTT. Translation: CASSQERAWTGRDTGELFF.

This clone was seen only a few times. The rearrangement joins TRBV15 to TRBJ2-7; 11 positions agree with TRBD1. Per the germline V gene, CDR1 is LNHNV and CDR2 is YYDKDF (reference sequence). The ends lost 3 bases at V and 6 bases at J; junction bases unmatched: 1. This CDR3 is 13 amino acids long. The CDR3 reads CATSSGTGGEQYF. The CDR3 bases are TGTGCCACCAGCAGTGGGACAGGGGGCGAGCAGTACTTC.

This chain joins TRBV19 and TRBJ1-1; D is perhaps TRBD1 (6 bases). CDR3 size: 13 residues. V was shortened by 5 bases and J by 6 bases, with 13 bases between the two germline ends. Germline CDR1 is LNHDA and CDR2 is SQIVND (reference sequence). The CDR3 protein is CASSVTGLAEAFF. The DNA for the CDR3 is TGTGCCAGTAGTGTCACAGGGCTCGCTGAAGCTTTCTTT. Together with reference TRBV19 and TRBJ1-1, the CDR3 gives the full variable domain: DGGITQSPKYLFRKEGQNVTLSCEQNLNHDAMYWYRQDPGQGLRLIYYSQIVNDFQKGDIAEGYSVSREKKESFPLTVTSAQKNPTAFYLCASSVTGLAEAFFGQGTRLTVV.

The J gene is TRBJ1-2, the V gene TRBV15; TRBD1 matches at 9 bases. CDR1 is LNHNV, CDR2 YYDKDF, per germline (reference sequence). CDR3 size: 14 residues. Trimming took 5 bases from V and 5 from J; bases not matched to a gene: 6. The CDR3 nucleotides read TGTGCCACCAGCGGGACAGGGAATTGGTATGGCTACACCTTC. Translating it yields CATSGTGNWYGYTF.

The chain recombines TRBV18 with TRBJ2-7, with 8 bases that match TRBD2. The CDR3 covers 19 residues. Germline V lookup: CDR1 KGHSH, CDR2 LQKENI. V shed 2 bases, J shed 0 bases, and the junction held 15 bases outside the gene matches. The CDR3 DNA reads TGTGCCAGCTCACCAAAGGCAGGACTTCTCAGCGGGGGCTCCTACGAGCAGTACTTC. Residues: CASSPKAGLLSGGSYEQYF.